Reported below is one TCR beta chain. Trimming took 6 bases from V and 3 from J; bases not matched to a gene: 8. Germline V gives CDR1 SNHLY, CDR2 FYNNEI. This CDR3 has 15 amino acids. The data derive from a study of shared clonotypes between healthy human individuals. Produced via immunoSEQ multiplex PCR; TCRdb's table is partial and in-frame only. The sample gives about 2.4 million clones, 85% to 95% of which show up once; around 0.14% is in the top ten. Division of CD4+ cells produced a CD45RA+ naive subset and a CD45RA-negative memory subset. This TCR was sampled from a man between 18 and 29 years old in good health. V is TRBV2 and J is TRBJ2-5, with 9 nucleotides matching TRBD2. Sequenced: naive CD4+ T cells sorted from blood. Documented subset: CD45RA+ positively selected. The CDR3 loop reads CASSPGLASKETQYF. CDR3 in DNA: TGTGCCAGCAGCCCGGGACTAGCCTCTAAAGAGACCCAGTACTTC.